The 8 T cell receptor beta chains reported below all come from one sample, sequenced in a study of monozygotic twins with inflammatory bowel disease. From its re-call of the 5' RACE reads, TCRdb lists each CDR3 protein once, without DNA. The repertoire table contains 420,000 or so distinct CDR3 sequences. The sample comprised blood. The receptors originated from a human donor with ulcerative colitis or Crohn's disease, or a healthy co-twin of an affected twin (not recorded which).

The chain recombines TRBV12-3 or TRBV12-4 with TRBJ1-1; without DNA, the TCRdb call of TRBD1 cannot be checked. CDR3 length: 13 amino acids. CDR3 region: CASSSISPSEAFF.

This chain joins TRBV3-1 and TRBJ2-7; the TRBD2 assignment by TCRdb is unverifiable without DNA. CDR3 length: 17 amino acids. Germline CDR1 LGHDT, CDR2 YNNKEL (reference sequence). CDR3 loop: CASSLTPGASGSGEQYF.

This chain links TRBV12-3 or TRBV12-4 with TRBJ2-3; the TRBD1 assignment by TCRdb is unverifiable without DNA. CDR3 length equals 13 residues. This chain's CDR3 is CASTRAPLIPQYF.

This chain uses TRBV9 with TRBJ1-6; absent DNA, TCRdb's TRBD1 call cannot be checked. The CDR3 length is 15 residues. Germline V lookup: CDR1 SGDLS, CDR2 YYNGEE. The CDR3 here is CASSVGTLPNSPLHF.

The chain carries TRBV6-6 and TRBJ2-7; TCRdb indicates TRBD2, and absent DNA this call remains unverified. Germline CDR1 is MNHNY and CDR2 is SVGAGI (reference sequence). The CDR3 extends over 13 amino acids. This CDR3 is CASTGLAGYEQYF.

V usage is TRBV6-5 and J usage is TRBJ2-1; TCRdb picks TRBD1, but there is no DNA to check that call. The CDR3 covers 14 residues. Per the germline V gene, CDR1 is MNHEY and CDR2 is SVGAGI. CDR3 loop: CASSYTTGQNEQFF.

This chain joins TRBV20-1 and TRBJ1-6. Germline CDR1 and CDR2: DFQATT and SNEGSKA (reference sequence). The CDR3 runs to 13 residues. CDR3 protein: CSASLGDNSPLHF.

The rearrangement links TRBV20-1 to TRBJ2-2; the D call of TRBD2 rests on TCRdb alone, since no DNA is present to check it. CDR1 is DFQATT and CDR2 is SNEGSKA in the germline V gene (reference sequence). The CDR3 extends over 15 amino acids. CDR3 sequence: CSAMPGGLNTGELFF.